This entry describes one TCR beta chain. Libraries were prepared by immunoSEQ multiplex PCR; TCRdb keeps only in-frame clonotypes and omits some of them. The top ten hold around 0.11% of the sample, which has about 590,000 clones, 95% to 96% seen once. This sample was included in a study of shared clonotypes between healthy human individuals. Trimming removed 5 bases from V and 5 bases from J, with 18 bases in between. Germline V gene data show CDR1 as MDHEN and CDR2 as SYDVKM. The CDR3 is made up of 15 amino acids. Terminally differentiated effector memory CD45RA+ cells were excluded by CCR7 positive selection of CD45RO-negative cells.

The V and J genes are TRBV28 and TRBJ2-5, with D tentatively TRBD2 (6 bases). The TCR sequence derives from a woman aged 25 to 39 in good health. Input material: naive CD8+ T cells sorted from blood. The CDR3 here is CASSKETRWDETQYF. In DNA form, the CDR3 reads TGTGCCAGCAGTAAAGAGACTAGGTGGGATGAGACCCAGTACTTC.